Below are 20 T cell receptor beta chains sequenced from a single sample in a study of technical replicates of blood from a few donors. Only in-frame clones appear in the TCRdb table, and some are missing; sequencing was by immunoSEQ multiplex PCR. Of under 55,000 clones in the sample, approximately 94% are singletons; the top ten hold about 0.39%. The sample was T cells isolated from PBMCs. These receptor sequences come from a human donor in good health.

The rearrangement uses TRBV11-3 and TRBJ2-7, with D maybe TRBD1 (5 bases). The CDR3 runs 14 residues. Germline V gene sequence: CDR1 SGHNT, CDR2 YENEEA. V lost 4 bases to trimming and J lost 5 bases, with 15 bases between them. The CDR3 protein is CASSSSLNRHEQYF. The CDR3 DNA reads TGTGCCAGCAGCTCCTCCCTCAACAGGCACGAGCAGTACTTC.

The chain has TRBV27 and TRBJ2-7; 7 bases fit TRBD1. The V gene end was trimmed by 5 bases and the J gene end by 6 bases; junction bases not matched to a gene: 7. Germline V CDR1 and CDR2: MNHEY, SMNVEV (reference sequence). This CDR3 comprises 13 residues. DNA for the CDR3: TGTGCCAGCAGTCTAACCACAGGGGCCGAGCAGTACTTC. Its protein product is CASSLTTGAEQYF.

The chain carries TRBV10-2 and TRBJ2-7; no firm D call. The V end lost 3 bases, the J end lost 4 bases, and 4 bases lay between the germline ends. The CDR3 totals 11 residues. From germline, CDR1 is WSHSY and CDR2 SAAADI. CDR3 nucleotide sequence: TGCGCCAGCAGTGACCAGTACGAGCAGTACTTC. Protein: CASSDQYEQYF.

The rearrangement links TRBV28 to TRBJ1-2; unclear D gene. The CDR3 sequence is 13 residues long. The V gene's germline CDR1 is MDHEN and CDR2 SYDVKM. V shed 5 bases and J shed 5 bases, with 12 bases lying between them. CDR3 amino acids: CASSPLTGYGYTF. Written as DNA, the CDR3 is TGTGCCAGCAGTCCTTTAACGGGTTATGGCTACACCTTC.

The chain couples TRBV4-2 to TRBJ2-1, with D tentatively TRBD1 (7 bases). The V and J ends lost 3 bases and 7 bases respectively, with 19 bases between them. The germline gives CDR1 LGHNA, CDR2 YNFKEQ. The CDR3 is made up of 16 amino acids. The CDR3 region is CASSQDPGGRSNEQFF. In nucleotides, the CDR3 is TGTGCCAGCAGCCAGGACCCAGGGGGGCGATCTAATGAGCAGTTCTTC.

V and J are TRBV6-1 and TRBJ1-2; D is perhaps TRBD1 (5 bases). The CDR3 length is 12 residues. Trimming took 3 bases from V and 4 from J, leaving 6 bases between them. The germline CDR1 and CDR2 sequences are MNHNS and SASEGT. The CDR3 spells CASSETAYGYTF. DNA for the CDR3: TGTGCCAGCAGTGAGACAGCCTATGGCTACACCTTC.

This clone was seen just once. The genes are TRBV5-4 and TRBJ1-2, with no clear D. The germline CDR1 and CDR2 sequences are SGHNT and YYREEE (reference sequence). V was pared by 0 bases and J by 4 bases, with 16 bases between. The length of the CDR3 is 16 residues. CDR3 residues: CASSLARTALIYGYTF. CDR3 DNA: TGTGCCAGCAGCTTGGCTAGGACTGCTCTGATCTATGGCTACACCTTC.

This rearrangement joins TRBV19 to TRBJ2-5; D may be TRBD2 (5 bases). CDR1 and CDR2 from the germline V gene are LNHDA and SQIVND (reference sequence). V lost 9 bases and J lost 0, with 14 bases in between. The CDR3 is made up of 14 amino acids. CDR3 sequence (DNA): TGTGCCAGCAATTTTAGGACTGACCAAGAGACCCAGTACTTC. It yields the protein CASNFRTDQETQYF.

This clone showed up just once. This CDR3 is CASSQVGYEQYF. For the CDR3, the DNA is TGTGCCAGCAGCCAGGTCGGCTACGAGCAGTACTTC. The chain is built from TRBV14 and TRBJ2-7; D remains unclear. CDR1 and CDR2 (germline): SGHDN, FVKESK. This CDR3 has 12 amino acids. The V end was cut by 3 bases, the J end by 3 bases, with 6 bases between.

The rearrangement joins TRBV6-5 to TRBJ2-1; D possibly corresponds to TRBD2 (6 bases). The CDR3 loop spans 12 amino acids. Trimming removed 8 bases at V and 9 bases at J, with 14 bases between. From germline, CDR1 is MNHEY and CDR2 SVGAGI. Written as DNA, the CDR3 is TGTGCCAGCTTCAACCCAGCGGGTGAGCAGTTCTTC. Translation: CASFNPAGEQFF.

The V and J genes are TRBV5-1 and TRBJ2-2; 9 bases line up with TRBD1. The V segment lost 0 bases and the J segment 3 bases; nucleotides outside the gene matches: 0. Per the germline V gene, CDR1 is SGHRS and CDR2 is YFSETQ. This CDR3 is 15 amino acids long. CDR3 DNA: TGCGCCAGCAGCTTGGGGACAGGGGACACCGGGGAGCTGTTTTTT. Its translation: CASSLGTGDTGELFF.

The genes are TRBV19 and TRBJ2-1; D possibly corresponds to TRBD1 (5 bases). CDR3 length equals 14 residues. Germline V gives CDR1 LNHDA, CDR2 SQIVND (reference sequence). V was shortened by 4 bases and J by 7 bases, with 14 bases between the two germline ends. In nucleotides, the CDR3 is TGTGCCAGTAGTACTGCAGGGTTACGTAATGAGCAGTTCTTC. Translating gives CASSTAGLRNEQFF.

Here the CDR3 reads CAWRLDRIISYEQYF. The CDR3 region has the DNA TGTGCCTGGAGACTAGACAGGATCATTTCCTACGAGCAGTACTTC. The chain couples TRBV30 to TRBJ2-7; TRBD1 might be the D (6 bases). Germline V gene data show CDR1 as GTSNPN and CDR2 as SVGIG (reference sequence). The V end was cut by 3 bases, the J end by 1 base, with 16 bases between. CDR3 length equals 15 residues. Full variable domain (remainder filled in from reference TRBV30 and TRBJ2-7): SQTIHQWPATLVQPVGSPLSLECTVEGTSNPNLYWYRQAAGRGLQLLFYSVGIGQISSEVPQNLSASRPQDRQFILSSKKLLLSDSGFYLCAWRLDRIISYEQYFGPGTRLTVT.

V is TRBV11-2 and J is TRBJ1-1; tentative D call: TRBD1 (6 bases). Between the trimmed V and J ends, which lost 0 bases and 4 bases, there was a span of 12 bases. This CDR3 has 15 residues. CDR1 and CDR2 from the germline V gene are SGHAT and FQNNGV. The CDR3 region is CASSLEGGSTTEAFF. CDR3 nucleotides: TGTGCCAGCAGCTTAGAAGGGGGAAGTACCACTGAAGCTTTCTTT.

This chain connects TRBV6-5 to TRBJ1-1, with a tentative D call TRBD1 (6 bases). The CDR3 extends over 13 amino acids. The germline V and J ends were trimmed by 0 bases and 11 bases, with 13 bases remaining between them. Germline lookup yields CDR1 MNHEY and CDR2 SVGAGI. CDR3: CASSYSRGARAFF. The CDR3 nucleotides are TGTGCCAGCAGTTACTCTCGGGGGGCGAGGGCTTTCTTT.

The rearrangement joins TRBV7-9 to TRBJ1-2; 7 bases align to TRBD1. This CDR3 has 15 amino acids. The germline V gene encodes CDR1 SEHNR and CDR2 FQNEAQ (reference sequence). The junction had 4 bases not matched to a gene; V was cut back by 0 bases and J by 3 bases. The CDR3 DNA sequence: TGTGCCAGCAGCTTAGCTTCAGGGACAGACTATGGCTACACCTTC. Its protein is CASSLASGTDYGYTF. Supplemented by reference TRBV7-9 and TRBJ1-2, the full variable domain reads DTGVSQNPRHKITKRGQNVTFRCDPISEHNRLYWYRQTLGQGPEFLTYFQNEAQLEKSRLLSDRFSAERPKGSFSTLEIQRTEQGDSAMYLCASSLASGTDYGYTFGSGTRLTVV.

The V call is TRBV2, the J call TRBJ1-1, with D possibly being TRBD1 (6 bases). The V gene's germline CDR1 is SNHLY and CDR2 FYNNEI. Trimming removed 6 bases at V and 1 base at J, with 15 bases between. The CDR3 runs 15 residues. This chain's CDR3 is CASRRRDTRNTEAFF. In DNA form, the CDR3 reads TGTGCCAGCAGGCGCCGGGACACCCGGAACACTGAAGCTTTCTTT. The full variable domain, its missing parts supplied by reference TRBV2 and TRBJ1-1, is EPEVTQTPSHQVTQMGQEVILRCVPISNHLYFYWYRQILGQKVEFLVSFYNNEISEKSEIFDDQFSVERPDGSNFTLKIRSTKLEDSAMYFCASRRRDTRNTEAFFGQGTRLTVV.

This clone was seen once. The chain combines TRBV29-1 with TRBJ2-7; D is perhaps TRBD2 (6 bases). The V gene lost 6 bases and the J gene lost 3 bases, with 15 bases spanning the gap. The length of the CDR3 is 13 residues. The germline V gene encodes CDR1 SQVTM and CDR2 ANQGSEA. The CDR3 reads CSVSGGTDYEQYF. In nucleotides, the CDR3 is TGCAGCGTCTCCGGGGGTACCGACTACGAGCAGTACTTC.

This chain connects TRBV6-5 to TRBJ2-7; D is undetermined. Looked up from germline, CDR1 is MNHEY and CDR2 is SVGAGI. The V end lost 2 bases, the J end lost 4 bases, and 12 bases lay between the germline ends. The CDR3 length is 14 residues. CDR3 sequence reads: CASSYGSSEYEQYF. CDR3 in DNA: TGTGCCAGCAGTTACGGGTCCAGCGAATACGAGCAGTACTTC.

The chain links TRBV28 to TRBJ1-5, with D unclear. The CDR3 length is 13 residues. In germline, CDR1 is MDHEN, CDR2 SYDVKM. V was pared by 7 bases and J by 0 bases, with 7 bases between. The CDR3 sequence: CASTDYSNQPQHF. The CDR3 bases are TGTGCCAGCACGGACTATAGCAATCAGCCCCAGCATTTT.